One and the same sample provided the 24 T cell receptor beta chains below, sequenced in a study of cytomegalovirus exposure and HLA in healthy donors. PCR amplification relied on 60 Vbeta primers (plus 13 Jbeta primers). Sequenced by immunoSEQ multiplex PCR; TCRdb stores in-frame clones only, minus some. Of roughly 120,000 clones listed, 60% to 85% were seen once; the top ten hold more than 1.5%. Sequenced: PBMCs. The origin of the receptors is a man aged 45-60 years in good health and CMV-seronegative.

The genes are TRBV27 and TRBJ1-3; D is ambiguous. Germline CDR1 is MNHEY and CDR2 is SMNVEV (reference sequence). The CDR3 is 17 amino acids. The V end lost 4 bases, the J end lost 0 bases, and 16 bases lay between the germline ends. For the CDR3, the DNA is TGTGCCAGCAGTTACCGACATCGAACTTCCTCTGGAAACACCATATATTTT. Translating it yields CASSYRHRTSSGNTIYF.

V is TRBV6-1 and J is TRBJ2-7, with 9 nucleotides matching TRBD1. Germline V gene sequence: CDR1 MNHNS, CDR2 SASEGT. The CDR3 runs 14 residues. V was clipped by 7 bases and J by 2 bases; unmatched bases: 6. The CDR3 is CASTLGQGTYEQYV. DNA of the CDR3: TGTGCCAGCACCCTCGGACAGGGGACCTACGAGCAGTACGTC.

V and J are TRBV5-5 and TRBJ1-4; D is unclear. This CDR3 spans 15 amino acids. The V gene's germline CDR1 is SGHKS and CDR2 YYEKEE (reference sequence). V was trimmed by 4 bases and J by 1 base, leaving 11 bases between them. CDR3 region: CASSPPTGTNEKLFF. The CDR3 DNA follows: TGTGCCAGCAGCCCCCCGACGGGAACTAATGAAAAACTGTTTTTT.

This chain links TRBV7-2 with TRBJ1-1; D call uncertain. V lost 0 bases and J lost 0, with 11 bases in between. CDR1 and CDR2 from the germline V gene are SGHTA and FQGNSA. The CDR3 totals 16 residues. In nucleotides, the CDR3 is TGTGCCAGCAGCTTAGCCCCCAGTAACCTGAACACTGAAGCTTTCTTT. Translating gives CASSLAPSNLNTEAFF. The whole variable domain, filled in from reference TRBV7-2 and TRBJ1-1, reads GAGVSQSPSNKVTEKGKDVELRCDPISGHTALYWYRQSLGQGLEFLIYFQGNSAPDKSGLPSDRFSAERTGGSVSTLTIQRTQQEDSAVYLCASSLAPSNLNTEAFFGQGTRLTVV.

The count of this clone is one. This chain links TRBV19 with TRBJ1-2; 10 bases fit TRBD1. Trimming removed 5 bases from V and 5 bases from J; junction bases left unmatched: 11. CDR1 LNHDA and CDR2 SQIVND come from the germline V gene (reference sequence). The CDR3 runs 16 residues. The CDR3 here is CASSPSPGQGMYGYTF. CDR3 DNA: TGTGCCAGTAGTCCCTCTCCGGGACAGGGGATGTATGGCTACACCTTC.

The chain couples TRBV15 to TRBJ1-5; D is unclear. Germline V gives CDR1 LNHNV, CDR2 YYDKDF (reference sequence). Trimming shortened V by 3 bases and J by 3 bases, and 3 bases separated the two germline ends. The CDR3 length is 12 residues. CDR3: CATSRANQPQHF. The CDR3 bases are TGTGCCACCAGCAGGGCCAATCAGCCCCAGCATTTT.

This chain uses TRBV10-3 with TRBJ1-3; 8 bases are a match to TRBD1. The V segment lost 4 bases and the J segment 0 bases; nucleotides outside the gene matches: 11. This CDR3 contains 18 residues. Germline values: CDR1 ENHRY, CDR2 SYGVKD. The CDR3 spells CAISGGDRLLISGNTIYF. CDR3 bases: TGTGCCATCAGTGGTGGGGACAGGCTACTGATCTCTGGAAACACCATATATTTT.

The CDR3: CASSQEAGYNSPLHF. The CDR3 DNA reads TGTGCCAGCAGCCAAGAAGCGGGCTATAATTCACCCCTCCACTTT. This chain connects TRBV4-2 to TRBJ1-6; D remains unclear. The CDR3 runs to 15 residues. V was pared by 0 bases and J by 3 bases, with 6 bases between. CDR1 and CDR2 (germline): LGHNA, YNFKEQ.

This CDR3 reads CASSPLGGTSYNEQFF. CDR3 sequence (DNA): TGTGCCAGCAGCCCCCTAGGGGGCACCTCCTACAATGAGCAGTTCTTC. This rearrangement joins TRBV9 to TRBJ2-1, with 7 nucleotides matching TRBD1. This CDR3 spans 16 amino acids. From germline, CDR1 is SGDLS and CDR2 YYNGEE. Losses at the gene ends were 4 bases for V and 0 bases for J; bases not matched to a gene: 7.

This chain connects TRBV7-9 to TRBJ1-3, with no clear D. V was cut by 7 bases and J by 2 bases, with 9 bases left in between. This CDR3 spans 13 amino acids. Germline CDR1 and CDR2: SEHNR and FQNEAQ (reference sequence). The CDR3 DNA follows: TGTGCCAGCAAAGGCAGGACTGGAAACACCATATATTTT. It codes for CASKGRTGNTIYF.

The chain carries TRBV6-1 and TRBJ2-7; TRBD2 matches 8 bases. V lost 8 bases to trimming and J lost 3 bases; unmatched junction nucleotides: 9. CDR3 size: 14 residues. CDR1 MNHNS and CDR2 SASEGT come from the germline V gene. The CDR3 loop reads CASGGGSGVYEQYF. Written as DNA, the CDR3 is TGTGCCAGCGGGGGGGGTAGCGGGGTCTACGAGCAGTACTTC.

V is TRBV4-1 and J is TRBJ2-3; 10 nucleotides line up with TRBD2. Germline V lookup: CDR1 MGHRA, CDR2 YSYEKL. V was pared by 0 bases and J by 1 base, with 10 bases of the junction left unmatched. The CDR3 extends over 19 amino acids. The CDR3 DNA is TGCGCCAGCAGCCAAGAGCGCCTAGCGGGGGAGGACGGCACAGATACGCAGTATTTT. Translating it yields CASSQERLAGEDGTDTQYF.

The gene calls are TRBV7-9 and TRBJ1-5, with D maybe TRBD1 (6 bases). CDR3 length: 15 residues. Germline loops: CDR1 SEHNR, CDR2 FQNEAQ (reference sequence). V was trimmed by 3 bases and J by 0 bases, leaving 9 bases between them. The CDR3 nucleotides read TGTGCCAGCAGCTTTCAGGGGAATAGCAATCAGCCCCAGCATTTT. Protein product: CASSFQGNSNQPQHF.

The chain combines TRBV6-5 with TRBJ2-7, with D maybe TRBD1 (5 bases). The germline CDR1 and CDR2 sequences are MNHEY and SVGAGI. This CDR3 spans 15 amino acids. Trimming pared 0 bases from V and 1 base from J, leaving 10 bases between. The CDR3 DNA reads TGTGCCAGCAGTTACTCGAGTCAGGGTTCCTACGAGCAGTACTTC. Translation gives CASSYSSQGSYEQYF.

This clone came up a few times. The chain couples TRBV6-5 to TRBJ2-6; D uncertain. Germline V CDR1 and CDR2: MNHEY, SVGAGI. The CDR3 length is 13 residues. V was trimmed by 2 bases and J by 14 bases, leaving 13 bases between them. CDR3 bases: TGTGCCAGCAGTTACGGTTCGACAACCCTCCTGACTTTC. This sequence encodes CASSYGSTTLLTF.

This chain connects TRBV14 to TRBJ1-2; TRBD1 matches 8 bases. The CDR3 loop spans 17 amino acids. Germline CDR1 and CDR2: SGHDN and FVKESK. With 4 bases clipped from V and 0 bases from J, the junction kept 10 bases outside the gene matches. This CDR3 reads CASSPGTGDGPNYGYTF. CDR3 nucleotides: TGTGCCAGCAGCCCCGGGACAGGAGACGGGCCTAACTATGGCTACACCTTC.

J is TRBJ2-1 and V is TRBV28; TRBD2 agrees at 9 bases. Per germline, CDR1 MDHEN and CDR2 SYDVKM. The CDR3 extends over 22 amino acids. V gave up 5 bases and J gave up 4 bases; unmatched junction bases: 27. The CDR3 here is CASSIMVAITAGGTRSYNEQFF. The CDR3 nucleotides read TGTGCCAGCAGTATAATGGTTGCAATTACAGCGGGGGGTACTAGATCGTACAATGAGCAGTTCTTC.

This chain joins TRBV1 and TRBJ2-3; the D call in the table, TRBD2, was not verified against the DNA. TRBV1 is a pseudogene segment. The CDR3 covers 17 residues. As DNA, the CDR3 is TGCACCAGCAGCCAAGACCCCACTAGCGGGGGGGCAGATACGCAGTATTTT. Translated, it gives CTSSQDPTSGGADTQYF.

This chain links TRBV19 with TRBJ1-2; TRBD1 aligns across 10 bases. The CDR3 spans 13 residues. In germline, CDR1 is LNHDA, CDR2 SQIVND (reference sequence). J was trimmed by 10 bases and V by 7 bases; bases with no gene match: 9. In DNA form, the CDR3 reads TGTGCCAGTAATCCGGGACAGGGGCCCCTCTACACCTTC. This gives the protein CASNPGQGPLYTF.

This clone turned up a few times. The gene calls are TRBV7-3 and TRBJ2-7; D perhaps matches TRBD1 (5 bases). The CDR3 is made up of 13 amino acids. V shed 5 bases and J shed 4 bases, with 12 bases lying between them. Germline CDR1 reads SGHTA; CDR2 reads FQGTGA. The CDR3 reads CASSLFGAYEQYF. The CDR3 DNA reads TGTGCCAGCAGCCTTTTTGGGGCTTACGAGCAGTACTTC. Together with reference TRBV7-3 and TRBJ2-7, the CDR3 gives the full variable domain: GAGVSQTPSNKVTEKGKYVELRCDPISGHTALYWYRQSLGQGPEFLIYFQGTGAADDSGLPNDRFFAVRPEGSVSTLKIQRTERGDSAVYLCASSLFGAYEQYFGPGTRLTVT.

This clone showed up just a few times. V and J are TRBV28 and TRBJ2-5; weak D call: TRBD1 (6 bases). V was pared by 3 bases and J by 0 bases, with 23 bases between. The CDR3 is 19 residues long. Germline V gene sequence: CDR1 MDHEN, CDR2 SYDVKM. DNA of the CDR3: TGTGCCAGCAGTTTCGCCTTGGGGGCTTCCCTCAAGTACCAAGAGACCCAGTACTTC. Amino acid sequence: CASSFALGASLKYQETQYF.

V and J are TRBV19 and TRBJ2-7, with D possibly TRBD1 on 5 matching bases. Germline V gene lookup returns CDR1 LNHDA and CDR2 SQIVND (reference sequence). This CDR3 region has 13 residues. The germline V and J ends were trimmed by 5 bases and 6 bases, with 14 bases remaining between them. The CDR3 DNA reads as TGTGCCAGTAGTTCCCAGGGTGGCGGCGAGCAGTACGTC. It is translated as CASSSQGGGEQYV.

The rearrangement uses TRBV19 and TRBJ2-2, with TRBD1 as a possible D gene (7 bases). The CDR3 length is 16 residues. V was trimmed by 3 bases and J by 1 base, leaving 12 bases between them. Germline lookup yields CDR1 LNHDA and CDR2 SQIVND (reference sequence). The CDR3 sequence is CASSIGGTENTGELFF. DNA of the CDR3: TGTGCCAGTAGTATTGGGGGGACAGAGAACACCGGGGAGCTGTTTTTT.

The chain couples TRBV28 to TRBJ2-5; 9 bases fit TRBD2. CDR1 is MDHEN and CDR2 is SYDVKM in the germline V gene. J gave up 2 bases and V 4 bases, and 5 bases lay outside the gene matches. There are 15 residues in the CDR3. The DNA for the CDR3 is TGTGCCAGCAGTTCCTTGGCGGGGGGGCAAGAGACCCAGTACTTC. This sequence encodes CASSSLAGGQETQYF.